A selection of T cell receptor beta chains follows, all from one sample in a study of blood T cell repertoires in COVID-19. The method was immunoSEQ multiplex PCR; TCRdb's version includes in-frame clones alone and lacks a portion of them. The profile shows 95,000 to 100,000 clones, approximately 80% of them singletons. The sequencing input was peripheral blood. The receptors stem from a human donor in a cohort sampled during active COVID-19. CDR3s include the opening cysteine and the closing phenylalanine or tryptophan. A D gene is named only where the DNA matches it firmly. Expanded clones are given a class, and other clones once, few, many or no size at all.

j_gene	d_gene	abundance	v_gene	len	CDR3aa
TRBJ2-5	TRBD1	-	TRBV5-6	14	CASSATDRGWTQYF
TRBJ2-7	TRBD2	-	TRBV4-1	16	CASSTTPREGGYEQYF
TRBJ1-2	-	-	TRBV28	14	CASSLSAGRPAGTF
TRBJ1-2	-	-	TRBV7-8	12	CASSGGRYGYTF
TRBJ2-7	-	few	TRBV28	14	CASSLAGPPYEQYF
TRBJ2-7	-	once	TRBV5-8	15	CASSQEAALSYEQYF
TRBJ2-1	TRBD2	-	TRBV7-8	17	CASSRAVASGSYNEQFF
TRBJ1-1	-	few	TRBV21-1	13	CASLFSENTEAFF
TRBJ2-1	TRBD2	-	TRBV5-1	16	CASSPQTSGRADEQFF
TRBJ2-6	TRBD1	-	TRBV27	16	CASKGQGAAGANVLTF
TRBJ1-4	TRBD1	-	TRBV7-9	15	CASSSQQGINEKLFF
TRBJ2-1	TRBD2	-	TRBV7-2	15	CASSLEPAGGSEQFF
TRBJ2-1	-	-	TRBV18	13	CASSPTNSNEQFF
TRBJ1-2	TRBD1	-	TRBV5-1	15	CASSEAGGNNYGYTF
TRBJ2-3	TRBD2	-	TRBV28	19	CASSLSFWTSGNSPDTQYF
TRBJ1-1	-	-	TRBV5-5	14	CASSFLQENTEAFF
TRBJ1-3	-	-	TRBV28	11	CASSSRNTIYF
TRBJ2-3	TRBD2	-	TRBV27	14	CASSRTSGTDTQYF
TRBJ1-2	TRBD1	-	TRBV9	13	CASSPLTGYGYTF
TRBJ2-7	-	-	TRBV28	11	CATTETGEQYF
TRBJ2-5	TRBD2	-	TRBV7-2	17	CASSLVASGGQQETQYF
TRBJ2-7	-	-	TRBV27	15	CASSLSRGVSYEQYF
TRBJ1-4	-	-	TRBV5-1	14	CASSLPGSNEKLFF
TRBJ1-3	TRBD1	-	TRBV24-1	13	CATSDFGGTGIYF
TRBJ2-7	-	-	TRBV10-3	13	CAISAGVANEQYF
TRBJ1-1	TRBD1	-	TRBV19	15	CASSLRQGAFTEAFF
TRBJ1-1	-	-	TRBV19	13	CASSIDRGTEAFF
TRBJ1-1	TRBD1	once	TRBV25-1	13	CASSEGQGFGAFF
TRBJ2-1	-	-	TRBV5-6	14	CASSLGSGFFEQFF
TRBJ2-5	TRBD1	-	TRBV2	13	CASSTRGRETQYF
TRBJ1-1	-	-	TRBV5-1	14	CASSPTGVNTEAFF
TRBJ2-5	-	-	TRBV15	18	CATSRDWLVGTGQETQYF
TRBJ2-1	-	-	TRBV24-1	17	CATSDRIRQGAYNEQFF
TRBJ2-7	TRBD2	-	TRBV6-2/TRBV6-3	16	CASSTFGGLVIYEQYF
TRBJ1-1	TRBD1	-	TRBV29-1	10	CSVGDSDAFF
TRBJ2-7	-	few	TRBV3-1/TRBV3-2	13	CASSQDWRKEQYF